These 24 T cell receptor beta chains were sequenced from one sample in a study of T cells after yellow fever vaccination. In TCRdb, the 5' RACE reads were re-called with MiXCR into one record per CDR3 protein. The repertoire holds approximately 250,000 distinct CDR3 sequences, with roughly 4.8% as singletons. Here the sequenced sample was CD4+ T cells sorted from PBMCs, taken on the day of the yellow fever booster vaccination. The source is a man aged 18 to 29 who received the YFV17D yellow fever vaccine.

This clonotype was found many times. The chain links TRBV5-1 to TRBJ1-2, with a possible D match to TRBD1 (5 bases). With 0 bases removed from V and 2 bases from J, the gap between germline ends came to 14 bases. CDR1 is SGHRS and CDR2 is YFSETQ in the germline V gene. The CDR3 has 16 amino acids. CDR3 nucleotide sequence: TGCGCCAGCAGCTTGGACGGCGGATGGGGCAACTATGGCTACACCTTC. Translating it yields CASSLDGGWGNYGYTF. Based on the CDR3 plus reference TRBV5-1 and TRBJ1-2, the full variable domain is KAGVTQTPRYLIKTRGQQVTLSCSPISGHRSVSWYQQTPGQGLQFLFEYFSETQRNKGNFPGRFSGRQFSNSRSEMNVSTLELGDSALYLCASSLDGGWGNYGYTFGSGTRLTVV.

This chain uses TRBV12-3 or TRBV12-4 with TRBJ1-3; weak D call: TRBD1 (5 bases). CDR3 length: 16 residues. V lost 6 bases and J 0 bases, leaving 15 bases between the germline ends. The CDR3 protein is CASRETSGHSGNTIYF. The CDR3 DNA reads TGTGCCAGCAGGGAGACTTCAGGGCACTCTGGAAACACCATATATTTT.

This clonotype was counted many times. V usage is TRBV18 and J usage is TRBJ2-4; D gene unclear. V lost 6 bases to trimming and J lost 0 bases, with 6 bases between them. Looked up from germline, CDR1 is KGHSH and CDR2 is LQKENI. The length of the CDR3 is 13 residues. CDR3 coding DNA: TGTGCCAGCTCCGTGGGAGCCAAAAACATTCAGTACTTC. This codes for CASSVGAKNIQYF.

The rearrangement uses TRBV12-3 or TRBV12-4 and TRBJ1-1; 10 bases map to TRBD1. The CDR3 is 15 residues long. V lost 3 bases to trimming and J lost 3 bases; unmatched junction nucleotides: 4. The CDR3 protein is CASSLGQGWDTEAFF. In nucleotides, the CDR3 is TGTGCCAGCAGTTTGGGACAGGGGTGGGACACTGAAGCTTTCTTT.

In its sample, this clonotype was seen many times. The V gene is TRBV10-3, the J gene TRBJ2-5, with no clear D. The CDR3 runs 11 residues. Germline V gene data show CDR1 as ENHRY and CDR2 as SYGVKD. The V and J ends lost 6 bases and 1 base respectively, with 3 bases between them. CDR3 sequence reads: CAIRVQETQYF. CDR3 coding DNA: TGTGCCATCAGGGTCCAAGAGACCCAGTACTTC.

This clonotype was detected ten times or more. The V call is TRBV12-5, the J call TRBJ2-7; D unresolved. The V gene's germline CDR1 is LGHNT and CDR2 FRNRAP. Deletions cut 6 bases from V and 7 bases from J, with 16 bases between. This CDR3 has 13 amino acids. The CDR3 nucleotides are TGTGCTAGTGGCGTGGCCCGAAAGGGAGAGCAGTACTTC. Translating gives CASGVARKGEQYF.

This clonotype was counted between two and nine times. The gene calls are TRBV25-1 and TRBJ1-6; D not certain. CDR3 size: 13 residues. Germline loops: CDR1 MGHDK, CDR2 SYGVNS. V lost 3 bases and J 4 bases, leaving 4 bases between the germline ends. CDR3 amino acids: CASSEQYNSPLHF. The CDR3 bases are TGTGCCAGCAGTGAGCAGTATAATTCACCCCTCCACTTT.

This chain joins TRBV5-4 and TRBJ2-5, with 13 bases aligning to TRBD2. Germline V lookup: CDR1 SGHNT, CDR2 YYREEE (reference sequence). Losses at the gene ends were 4 bases for V and 9 bases for J; bases not matched to a gene: 9. This CDR3 spans 15 amino acids. In DNA, the CDR3 is TGTGCCAGCAGCCGGACTAGCGGGGGTCTTTGGGCCCAGTACTTC. This translates into CASSRTSGGLWAQYF.

The chain employs TRBV9 and TRBJ2-5, with TRBD2 matching over 11 bases. J was trimmed by 1 base and V by 4 bases; bases with no gene match: 9. CDR1 and CDR2 from the germline V gene are SGDLS and YYNGEE. The CDR3 has 17 amino acids. The chain's CDR3 is CASSPLGGTSGQETQYF. The CDR3 bases are TGTGCCAGCAGCCCCCTGGGGGGGACTAGCGGCCAAGAGACCCAGTACTTC.

In this sample, this clonotype turned up a few times. The chain joins TRBV7-2 to TRBJ2-5; D is perhaps TRBD1 (6 bases). Trimming pared 5 bases from V and 1 base from J, leaving 17 bases between. The CDR3 sequence is 16 residues long. CDR1 is SGHTA and CDR2 is FQGNSA in the germline V gene. For the CDR3, the DNA is TGTGCCAGCAGCCAAGGGGGAACAGGGTCCCAAGAGACCCAGTACTTC. It yields the protein CASSQGGTGSQETQYF.

In its sample, this clonotype was seen many times. The chain has TRBV11-2 and TRBJ1-4; the D gene is possibly TRBD1 (6 bases). Between the trimmed V and J ends, which lost 5 bases and 8 bases, there was a span of 30 bases. This CDR3 has 19 residues. Per the germline V gene, CDR1 is SGHAT and CDR2 is FQNNGV. The CDR3 protein is CASSRSNPGWEGGMEKLFF. CDR3 DNA: TGTGCCAGCAGCCGATCCAACCCGGGCTGGGAGGGGGGGATGGAAAAACTGTTTTTT. The whole variable domain, remainder taken from reference TRBV11-2 and TRBJ1-4, is EAGVAQSPRYKIIEKRQSVAFWCNPISGHATLYWYQQILGQGPKLLIQFQNNGVVDDSQLPKDRFSAERLKGVDSTLKIQPAKLEDSAVYLCASSRSNPGWEGGMEKLFFGSGTQLSVL.

This clonotype was picked up many times. V is TRBV6-5 and J is TRBJ1-3, with D hard to call. Looked up from germline, CDR1 is MNHEY and CDR2 is SVGAGI. There are 15 residues in the CDR3. V was clipped by 6 bases and J by 0 bases, with 12 bases between them. The chain's CDR3 is CASSLGPSSGNTIYF. In DNA form, the CDR3 reads TGTGCCAGCAGCCTAGGACCAAGCTCTGGAAACACCATATATTTT.

In this sample, this clonotype turned up many times. The V call is TRBV12-3 or TRBV12-4, the J call TRBJ1-6, with 7 bases that match TRBD1. The CDR3 runs to 16 residues. V gave up 4 bases and J gave up 4 bases; unmatched junction bases: 7. The DNA of the CDR3 is TGTGCCAGCAGTTCAACAGCGGGACAGTATAATTCACCCCTCCACTTT. It encodes CASSSTAGQYNSPLHF.

This clonotype was recorded a few times. This rearrangement joins TRBV19 to TRBJ2-5; D not resolved. Trimming took 7 bases from V and 5 from J, leaving 11 bases between them. The CDR3 extends over 12 amino acids. Germline CDR1 and CDR2: LNHDA and SQIVND (reference sequence). The CDR3 protein is CASKGPGETQYF. The CDR3 coding sequence is TGTGCCAGTAAAGGCCCTGGGGAGACCCAGTACTTC.

This clonotype showed up just a few times. V usage is TRBV5-1 and J usage is TRBJ2-2, with D unclear. V lost 4 bases, J lost 1 base, and 14 bases lay in between. Germline CDR1 and CDR2: SGHRS and YFSETQ. The CDR3 runs 16 residues. The CDR3 sequence is CASSISVTENTGELFF. The CDR3 nucleotides read TGCGCCAGCAGCATATCCGTGACTGAGAACACCGGGGAGCTGTTTTTT. The variable domain in full, completed from reference TRBV5-1 and TRBJ2-2, reads KAGVTQTPRYLIKTRGQQVTLSCSPISGHRSVSWYQQTPGQGLQFLFEYFSETQRNKGNFPGRFSGRQFSNSRSEMNVSTLELGDSALYLCASSISVTENTGELFFGEGSRLTVL.

The sample holds a few counts of this clonotype. The V and J genes are TRBV28 and TRBJ2-7; 11 bases fit TRBD1. CDR1 is MDHEN and CDR2 is SYDVKM in the germline V gene. The CDR3 length is 17 residues. Trimming at V came to 1 base and at J to 2 bases, leaving 7 bases not matched to a gene. The CDR3 spells CASSLYPGQGEAYEQYV. The CDR3 coding sequence is TGTGCCAGCAGTTTATACCCGGGACAGGGGGAAGCCTACGAGCAGTACGTC.

This clonotype has more than one count but fewer than ten. V is TRBV10-3 and J is TRBJ2-7; TRBD1 agrees at 9 bases. The trim removed 10 bases at V and 4 bases at J, leaving 11 bases unmatched. The CDR3 has 14 amino acids. Germline assignment: CDR1 ENHRY and CDR2 SYGVKD. For the CDR3, the DNA is TGTGCCACTACGCCGACAGGGGGGAATTACGAGCAGTACTTC. This gives the protein CATTPTGGNYEQYF.

At least ten counts were recorded for this clonotype. The V call is TRBV7-2, the J call TRBJ2-7; TRBD1 might be the D (5 bases). V was shortened by 5 bases and J by 6 bases, with 17 bases between the two germline ends. The germline CDR1 and CDR2 sequences are SGHTA and FQGNSA. The CDR3 spans 14 residues. The CDR3: CASSPDIGVLEQYF. The CDR3 nucleotides are TGTGCCAGCAGCCCGGACATAGGCGTTCTCGAGCAGTACTTC.

This clonotype was counted only a few times. The V and J genes are TRBV25-1 and TRBJ2-7, with D hard to call. The CDR3 totals 15 residues. Per the germline V gene, CDR1 is MGHDK and CDR2 is SYGVNS. Trimming took off 2 bases at V and 1 base at J, with 12 bases between the two ends. This CDR3 is CASSEQTASSYEQYF. The CDR3 nucleotides are TGTGCCAGCAGTGAACAGACCGCTTCTTCCTACGAGCAGTACTTC.

There are a few counts of this clonotype. The chain is built from TRBV7-3 and TRBJ2-5; 8 nucleotides line up with TRBD1. The CDR3 covers 15 residues. The V gene end was trimmed by 5 bases and the J gene end by 4 bases; junction bases not matched to a gene: 9. The V gene's germline CDR1 is SGHTA and CDR2 FQGTGA. As DNA, the CDR3 is TGTGCCAGCAGCCCACAGGGGGGCTGGGTAGAGACCCAGTACTTC. Translated, it gives CASSPQGGWVETQYF.

This clonotype has a count of ten or more. The chain uses TRBV7-2 and TRBJ2-3; D is unresolved. The length of the CDR3 is 14 residues. Deletions cut 8 bases from V and 0 bases from J, with 12 bases between. Germline-derived CDR1 and CDR2 are SGHTA and FQGNSA. CDR3 DNA sequence: TGTGCCAGCCGGCGAGTGGTGAGCACAGATACGCAGTATTTT. It translates to CASRRVVSTDTQYF.

This clonotype was picked up a small number of times. The chain carries TRBV7-9 and TRBJ2-2; perhaps TRBD2 as D (6 bases). V was trimmed by 2 bases and J by 7 bases, leaving 14 bases between them. CDR3 length: 15 amino acids. Germline V CDR1 and CDR2: SEHNR, FQNEAQ (reference sequence). The DNA for the CDR3 is TGTGCCAGCAGCTTAAGAGCTAGCGACGGCGGGGAGCTGTTTTTT. Translating gives CASSLRASDGGELFF.

This clonotype was seen a handful of times. The chain joins TRBV5-4 to TRBJ2-1; D might be TRBD1 (5 bases). This CDR3 comprises 14 residues. Trimming shortened V by 4 bases and J by 7 bases, and 15 bases separated the two germline ends. Per germline, CDR1 SGHNT and CDR2 YYREEE (reference sequence). CDR3 amino acids: CASSRDQGFNEQFF. The CDR3 DNA is TGTGCCAGCAGCCGCGACCAGGGCTTTAATGAGCAGTTCTTC. Combining the CDR3 with reference TRBV5-4 and TRBJ2-1 gives the whole variable domain ETGVTQSPTHLIKTRGQQVTLRCSSQSGHNTVSWYQQALGQGPQFIFQYYREEENGRGNFPPRFSGLQFPNYSSELNVNALELDDSALYLCASSRDQGFNEQFFGPGTRLTVL.

In this sample, this clonotype turned up a few times. The V and J genes are TRBV11-3 and TRBJ2-1, with a tentative D call TRBD1 (5 bases). CDR3 length equals 14 residues. CDR1 is SGHNT and CDR2 is YENEEA in the germline V gene. The ends were cut back, 2 bases at V and 6 bases at J, with 11 bases in the middle. CDR3 bases: TGTGCCAGCAGCTTAACGTTTAGGGGCAATGAGCAGTTCTTC. This encodes CASSLTFRGNEQFF.